The next 20 T cell receptor beta chains were all read from a single sample in a study of T cell clonality in common variable immunodeficiency. The assay was immunoSEQ multiplex PCR, and TCRdb's table has in-frame clones only and misses some. The data show about 34,000 clones, none appearing only once, with approximately 1% held by the ten largest. The specimen sequenced was peripheral blood mononuclear cells. The receptor set was obtained from a person aged 18 to 69 in good health.

This clone is classed as medium-sized. The missing CDR3 end, 3 residues past where the read stops, is filled in from the germline J gene. The chain recombines TRBV9 with TRBJ1-1; no clear D gene. Germline values: CDR1 SGDLS, CDR2 YYNGEE. This CDR3 spans 14 amino acids. Trimming cost V 0 bases and J 0 bases, with 6 bases left between them. The CDR3 is CASSVAAMNTEAFF. CDR3 bases read: TGTGCCAGCAGCGTAGCTGCTATGAACACTGAA.

This clone has ten or more counts. The CDR3 end is not reached by the read, which stops 3 residues before it; the germline J gene fills it in. This chain connects TRBV30 to TRBJ2-3; weak D call: TRBD1 (6 bases). V lost 4 bases and J lost 2, with 10 bases in between. The CDR3 totals 13 residues. Germline loops: CDR1 GTSNPN, CDR2 SVGIG (reference sequence). CDR3 loop: CAWNRDITDTQYF. CDR3 DNA (partial): TGTGCCTGGAACCGGGACATCACAGATACG.

This clone was observed many times. CDR3: CASIPRTSGIYGELFF. The sequenced part of the CDR3 DNA is TGTGCCAGTATTCCGCGGACTAGCGGGATTTACGGGGAG. The V and J genes are TRBV19 and TRBJ2-2; TRBD2 matches 12 bases. The observed sequence ends 3 residues before the CDR3 terminus, with the missing tail filled in from the germline J gene. There are 16 residues in the CDR3. V lost 7 bases, J lost 7 bases, and 10 bases stayed unmatched. Germline loops: CDR1 LNHDA, CDR2 SQIVND (reference sequence).

This clone was counted ten times or more. From the germline J gene comes the end of the CDR3, since the read stops 3 residues before it. This chain connects TRBV6-2 or TRBV6-3 to TRBJ2-5, with 11 bases lining up with TRBD2. V was pared by 5 bases and J by 2 bases, with 7 bases of the junction left unmatched. CDR3 size: 16 residues. CDR1 is MNHEY, CDR2 SVGEGT, per germline. The CDR3 region is CASSLQLAGVQETQYF. The covered CDR3 bases are TGTGCCAGCAGTCTCCAACTAGCGGGAGTACAAGAGACC.

This clone was seen ten or more times. The CDR3 is cut off 3 residues early in the read; its end comes from the germline J gene. This sequence joins TRBV30 and TRBJ2-5, with D possibly called TRBD1 or TRBD2 (6 bases each). V was pared by 5 bases and J by 3 bases, with 22 bases between. The CDR3 is 16 residues long. Germline-derived CDR1 and CDR2 are GTSNPN and SVGIG (reference sequence). The covered CDR3 bases are TGTGCCTGGGAGTGGGACACTCCGGAGGGCAAAGAGACC. Its protein product is CAWEWDTPEGKET. The complete CDR3 protein is CAWEWDTPEGKETQYF.

This clone was seen many times. The CDR3 end lies 3 residues beyond the end of the read and is filled in from the germline J gene. This chain uses TRBV9 with TRBJ1-1, with TRBD1 as a possible D gene (6 bases). V was shortened by 0 bases and J by 1 base, with 10 bases between the two germline ends. Germline CDR1 reads SGDLS; CDR2 reads YYNGEE. The CDR3 is 15 residues long. The CDR3 here is CASSVGGQRNTEAFF. Incomplete CDR3 DNA: TGTGCCAGCAGCGTAGGTGGACAGAGGAACACTGAA.

This clone came up many times. The read ends 3 residues early relative to the CDR3; the germline J gene fills the gap. This chain uses TRBV19 with TRBJ1-1; D remains unclear. The CDR3 covers 14 residues. The V and J ends lost 1 base and 1 base respectively, with 7 bases between them. Looked up from germline, CDR1 is LNHDA and CDR2 is SQIVND (reference sequence). The CDR3: CASSIGGKNTEAFF. Incomplete CDR3 DNA: TGTGCCAGTAGTATAGGCGGGAAGAACACTGAA.

At least ten counts were recorded for this clone. The CDR3 extends 3 residues past the end of the read, so its final part is completed from the germline J gene. The rearrangement uses TRBV30 and TRBJ1-2; D perhaps matches TRBD1 (5 bases). In germline, CDR1 is GTSNPN, CDR2 SVGIG (reference sequence). CDR3 length: 13 amino acids. The DNA read from the CDR3 is TGTGCCTGGACCAAGGGGAGACGAGAAGGC. Translated, it gives CAWTKGRREG. The CDR3, in full, reads CAWTKGRREGYTF.

At least ten counts were recorded for this clone. The CDR3 goes on 3 residues after the read ends, and that part is filled in from the germline J gene. This chain connects TRBV19 to TRBJ2-4; 7 bases fit TRBD2. The germline V gene encodes CDR1 LNHDA and CDR2 SQIVND (reference sequence). The CDR3 is made up of 15 amino acids. V trimming: 7 bases; J trimming: 8 bases; junction bases outside the gene matches: 14. The CDR3 here is CASTLGGNQGDIQYF. The covered CDR3 bases are TGTGCCAGTACCTTGGGAGGGAATCAGGGAGACATT.

This clone was recorded many times. The read is 3 residues too short to cover the CDR3 end, so that end is filled in from the germline J gene. The chain links TRBV30 to TRBJ2-7; tentative D call: TRBD1 (6 bases). The V end lost 3 bases, the J end lost 4 bases, and 16 bases lay between the germline ends. The CDR3 runs to 14 residues. The germline CDR1 and CDR2 sequences are GTSNPN and SVGIG (reference sequence). The CDR3: CAWSLQGNRYEQYF. The sequenced part of the CDR3 DNA is TGTGCCTGGAGCTTACAGGGAAATAGGTACGAG.

The table lists this clone with many counts. At one of its ends the junction is not consistent with the germline gene, which may arise from a read error. The read falls 3 residues short of the CDR3 end, and the missing part is taken from the germline J gene. This rearrangement joins TRBV4-2 to TRBJ1-2, with 8 bases matching TRBD1. The CDR3 extends over 14 amino acids. CDR1 and CDR2 (germline): LGHNA, YNFKEQ. CDR3 DNA, as far as it was read: TGCGCCAGCAGCCCACAGGGGGGGGCGGAAGGC. Protein sequence: CASSPQGGAEG. The full CDR3 protein reads CASSPQGGAEGYTF.

This clone was counted at least ten times. An end of the junction differs from the germline gene, which may be a read error. The read ends 3 residues early relative to the CDR3; the germline J gene fills the gap. The chain is built from TRBV4-2 and TRBJ2-1; 8 nucleotides match TRBD2. The CDR3 is 17 residues long. Per germline, CDR1 LGHNA and CDR2 YNFKEQ. The CDR3 sequence is CASSQGFPAGEENEQFF. The DNA read from the CDR3 is TGCGCCAGCAGCCAAGGGTTCCCAGCGGGAGAAGAAAATGAG.

In its sample, this clone was seen many times. The CDR3 sequence: CATAPSLPPSGNEQFF. The DNA read from the CDR3 is TGCGCCACCGCGCCCTCCCTCCCCCCCTCAGGAAATGAG. This chain joins TRBV5-1 and TRBJ2-1, with unresolved D. Read data end 3 residues before the CDR3 end; the end is taken from the germline J gene. V was cut by 9 bases and J by 7 bases, with 26 bases left in between. The CDR3 length is 16 residues. Germline-derived CDR1 and CDR2 are SGHRS and YFSETQ. The entire variable domain, with the rest obtained from reference TRBV5-1 and TRBJ2-1, is as follows: KAGVTQTPRYLIKTRGQQVTLSCSPISGHRSVSWYQQTPGQGLQFLFEYFSETQRNKGNFPGRFSGRQFSNSRSEMNVSTLELGDSALYLCATAPSLPPSGNEQFFGPGTRLTVL.

This clone showed up many times. The read comes to an end 3 residues before the CDR3 does, leaving the germline J gene to fill in the end. The rearrangement uses TRBV20-1 and TRBJ2-1; 13 nucleotides line up with TRBD2. The V segment lost 5 bases and the J segment 5 bases; nucleotides outside the gene matches: 6. The CDR3 consists of 15 residues. Germline CDR1 is DFQATT and CDR2 is SNEGSKA (reference sequence). CDR3 loop: CSAGTSGKRDNEQFF. CDR3 bases read: TGCAGTGCTGGGACTAGCGGGAAGAGGGACAATGAG.

This clone was recorded at least ten times. Read coverage stops 3 residues before the CDR3 terminus; the germline J gene supplies the remainder. V gene TRBV18 combines with J gene TRBJ1-1; D unresolved. The CDR3 has 14 residues. Trimming shortened V by 6 bases and J by 2 bases, and 13 bases separated the two germline ends. Germline assignment: CDR1 KGHSH and CDR2 LQKENI. This CDR3 is CASSTPGENTEAFF. The part of the CDR3 DNA that was read is TGTGCCAGCTCGACCCCCGGGGAAAACACTGAA.

This clone has at least ten counts. Here the CDR3 reads CASSYHPTVNTEAFF. The DNA read from the CDR3 is TGTGCCAGTAGCTACCACCCGACAGTGAACACTGAA. The rearrangement joins TRBV19 to TRBJ1-1; TRBD1 is a possible D gene (5 bases). The read ends 3 residues early relative to the CDR3; the germline J gene fills the gap. Per germline, CDR1 LNHDA and CDR2 SQIVND (reference sequence). V was shortened by 6 bases and J by 0 bases, with 14 bases between the two germline ends. The CDR3 spans 15 residues.

In its sample, this clone was seen many times. The CDR3 end is not reached by the read, which stops 3 residues before it; the germline J gene fills it in. This rearrangement joins TRBV5-1 to TRBJ2-6; D is unresolved. Trimming cost V 3 bases and J 3 bases, with 10 bases left between them. CDR1 and CDR2 (germline): SGHRS, YFSETQ. CDR3 length: 15 residues. The part of the CDR3 DNA that was read is TGCGCCAGCAGCTCCCCCGGGTTTGGGGCCAACGTC. This codes for CASSSPGFGANV. The entire CDR3 is CASSSPGFGANVLTF.

This clone was observed at least ten times. The observed sequence ends 3 residues before the CDR3 terminus, with the missing tail filled in from the germline J gene. The chain recombines TRBV2 with TRBJ1-4; TRBD1 matches at 9 bases. Germline assignment: CDR1 SNHLY and CDR2 FYNNEI. The V gene end was trimmed by 6 bases and the J gene end by 6 bases; junction bases not matched to a gene: 11. The length of the CDR3 is 16 residues. The sequenced part of the CDR3 DNA is TGTGCCAGCAGGGATCTTGGACAGGGGATGGATGAAAAA. Amino acids: CASRDLGQGMDEK. The entire CDR3 is CASRDLGQGMDEKLFF.

This clone was observed at least ten times. The CDR3 end is not reached by the read, which stops 3 residues before it; the germline J gene fills it in. The V gene is TRBV5-1, the J gene TRBJ2-7, with TRBD1 identical over 8 bases. The J segment lost 4 bases and the V segment lost 0 bases, leaving 15 bases of the junction unmatched. The CDR3 runs 18 residues. CDR1 is SGHRS, CDR2 YFSETQ, per germline. Partial CDR3 DNA: TGCGCCAGCAGCTTGGACCTAATGTTAGCAGGGGGCAGATACGAG. Translation gives CASSLDLMLAGGRYE. The complete CDR3 protein is CASSLDLMLAGGRYEQYF.

This clone was detected ten times or more. The DNA read from the CDR3 is TGTGCCAGCAGTTTACAGGCCGCCATCCTCATGAACACTGAA. Amino acids: CASSLQAAILMNTE. The whole CDR3 is CASSLQAAILMNTEAFF. The chain has TRBV12-3 or TRBV12-4 and TRBJ1-1; D is undetermined. From the germline J gene comes the end of the CDR3, since the read stops 3 residues before it. With 2 bases removed from V and 0 bases from J, the gap between germline ends came to 16 bases. This CDR3 comprises 17 residues.